At least ten counts were recorded for the clone carrying this T cell receptor beta chain. Its specificity is unknown. The data belong to a study of sequential checkpoint blockade in melanoma. Turning to the study itself: TCRbeta immunosequencing was performed on DNA from fewer than 95 pretreatment melanoma tumor samples. Around 21 patients had tumor biopsies before treatment and at week 13. Study-level results: T-cell fraction and clonality followed PD-L1 and CD8+ counts, not mutational load.

Treatment noted: randomized to nivolumab then ipilimumab (arm A) or the reverse (arm B). No patient had prior DNA-damaging chemotherapy. Germline V lookup: CDR1 SGHNT, CDR2 YENEEA. The CDR3 loop spans 15 amino acids. Trimming left V 5 bases short and J 5 bases short, with 18 bases between. TCRdb keeps only in-frame clones here, not all; method: immunoSEQ multiplex PCR. The sample shows over 3,500 clones, roughly 25% of them seen only once. This chain joins TRBV11-3 and TRBJ1-2; D ambiguous. The sequencing used tumor tissue (inferred from file names), collected from a patient given nivolumab and ipilimumab in sequence. The sequence was obtained from a human donor with melanoma. The CDR3 sequence is CASSVRAELSYGYTF. The DNA of the CDR3 is TGTGCCAGCAGCGTAAGGGCCGAATTATCGTATGGCTACACCTTC. Using reference TRBV11-3 and TRBJ1-2 for the parts outside the CDR3, the full variable domain is EAGVVQSPRYKIIEKKQPVAFWCNPISGHNTLYWYLQNLGQGPELLIRYENEEAVDDSQLPKDRFSAERLKGVDSTLKIQPAELGDSAVYLCASSVRAELSYGYTFGSGTRLTVV.